The source of this TCR beta chain is a study of identical twins. Study-level points and caveats: Conclusions relied on cross-sectional statistical analysis, not following the same donors.

With template switching, a universal primer site was added, and the cDNA carried unique molecular identifiers. TCRdb reanalysed the 5' RACE reads using MiXCR and keeps one entry per CDR3 protein. In the table there are around 250,000 distinct CDR3 sequences, approximately 8.3% of which are singletons. Trimming at V came to 4 bases and at J to 2 bases, leaving 5 bases not matched to a gene. Germline loops: CDR1 DFQATT, CDR2 SNEGSKA (reference sequence). The CDR3 spans 13 residues. Of note for this clonotype: What it binds is unknown.

These same data were also listed under a study on yellow fever vaccine responses in identical twins.

This chain links TRBV20-1 with TRBJ2-7; 7 positions agree with TRBD2. Sample: CD8+ T cells sorted from blood. The receptor comes from a woman aged 18-30 years in good health. The CDR3 DNA is TGCAGTGCTAACTCGGGGACTACCTACGAGCAGTACTTC. Translation: CSANSGTTYEQYF.